Included here is one T cell receptor beta chain sequence, with context. The antigen is not known. Assay: immunoSEQ multiplex PCR; the TCRdb copy retains only in-frame clones and omits some. In the table there are about 51,000 clones, about three quarters of which are singletons. Each patient with chemo-refractory metastatic non-small-cell lung cancer was treated with focal radiation plus CTLA-4 blockade using ipilimumab. The entry originates in a study of radiotherapy plus CTLA-4 blockade in lung cancer. Turning to the study itself: Objective responses were seen in around 20% of patients, disease control in more than 30%. Whole-study findings and limits: Following radiotherapy plus ipilimumab, tumor-derived TCR clones expanded in the blood.

Looked up from germline, CDR1 is SNHLY and CDR2 is FYNNEI. The CDR3 is made up of 15 amino acids. The trim removed 6 bases at V and 0 bases at J, leaving 8 bases unmatched. The chain recombines TRBV2 with TRBJ2-7, with TRBD2 identical over 7 bases. This receptor was identified in a human donor with non-small cell lung cancer whose response to radiotherapy plus ipilimumab could not be evaluated. Material: peripheral blood, obtained from a patient treated with radiotherapy plus ipilimumab. CDR3 in DNA: TGTGCCAGCAGGCCGGCGGGAGACCCCTCCTACGAGCAGTACTTC. As protein: CASRPAGDPSYEQYF.